What follows are 2 T cell receptor beta chains derived from one specimen sequenced in a study of cytomegalovirus exposure and HLA in healthy donors. Primers for the PCR totalled 60 Vbeta and 13 Jbeta. Data came from immunoSEQ multiplex PCR; TCRdb stores just in-frame clones and leaves some out. The sample includes approximately 160,000 clones, 65% to 85% of them seen just once. Sequencing input: PBMCs. All receptors derive from a man in his forties or fifties in good health and CMV-seropositive.

This clone turned up a few times. The J gene is TRBJ2-5, the V gene TRBV7-2, with D unresolved. Germline V gene sequence: CDR1 SGHTA, CDR2 FQGNSA. The CDR3 runs to 15 residues. V was shortened by 1 base and J by 0 bases, with 9 bases between the two germline ends. The CDR3: CASSLVPKYQETQYF. The CDR3 region has the DNA TGTGCCAGCAGCTTAGTTCCTAAGTACCAAGAGACCCAGTACTTC. Complete variable domain (other parts from reference TRBV7-2 and TRBJ2-5): GAGVSQSPSNKVTEKGKDVELRCDPISGHTALYWYRQSLGQGLEFLIYFQGNSAPDKSGLPSDRFSAERTGGSVSTLTIQRTQQEDSAVYLCASSLVPKYQETQYFGPGTRLLVL.

The CDR3 sequence is CASSYASGLAKNIQYF. The CDR3 DNA reads TGTGCCAGCAGTTACGCTAGCGGTCTAGCCAAAAACATTCAGTACTTC. This chain links TRBV6-5 with TRBJ2-4; 7 nucleotides match TRBD2. Germline CDR1 and CDR2: MNHEY and SVGAGI. The length of the CDR3 is 16 residues. V gave up 2 bases and J gave up 0 bases; unmatched junction bases: 4.